The sequence of this TCR beta chain was determined in a study of cytomegalovirus exposure and HLA in healthy donors (dated by TCRdb to 2015 to 2018). In terms of the full investigation: The roughly 700 repertoires of the first cohort and the roughly 110 validation repertoires were produced on the same platform, according to a later analysis. The study aimed to test whether cataloging public T cell receptors could reveal signatures of past pathogen exposure. Along with the approximately 620-subject first cohort, a separate validation cohort of around 120 different subjects was used. To predict cytomegalovirus infection status, the study brought together high-throughput TCR immunosequencing, statistical association of individual TCRs with disease status, and machine learning. Findings and caveats that apply to the study as a whole: The validation cohort had no HLA typing available for a later analysis, so co-occurrence within that cohort was assessed over all 110 or so repertoires. According to the authors, the approach could potentially be generalized to other disease states and immunological phenotypes. In vitro tests confirmed that three of the cytomegalovirus-associated TCR beta chains recognize cytomegalovirus antigens. In both the original and validation cohorts, the classifier was reported to diagnose cytomegalovirus status with high specificity and sensitivity. The study listed 164 TCR beta chains as associated with cytomegalovirus. While some public TCRs were present in many individuals, most TCR sequences turned up only very rarely across donors. Subsequent analysis determined that TCRs grouped into clusters in the first cohort also showed a tendency toward co-occurrence across the roughly 130 validation repertoires, and roughly 95% of cluster scores exceeded 0.

Donors formed part of the validation cohort, which comprised over a hundred subjects and was distinct from the first cohort of several hundred subjects. Trimming costs V 0 bases and J 7 bases, and their ends lie 13 bases apart. For CDR1 and CDR2, the germline V gene lists LGHNA and YSLEER. From its cysteine to its phenylalanine, the CDR3 spans 14 amino acids. Of all the DNA, just the CDR3 is kept, 42 bases in frame from base 1. Library construction relied on the immunoSEQ multiplex PCR assay. For the original study's pipeline: A statistical classification framework was built to diagnose cytomegalovirus status from the catalog of TCR beta chain sequences. This immuneACCESS table, as held by TCRdb, lists in-frame sequences with V and J called but not all clones. Of the missing ones, under half trace to an unresolved V gene in checked studies; the others have no known cause. D and trimming were read from the DNA, whereas the V and J calls and clone size are those reported in that table. The sample has more than 50,000 clones on record, 90% to 95% of them singletons. The ten largest clones take up about 2.2% of the sample.

To note about this clone: Its specific antigen is unknown. There are no base qualities to consult, and no much larger clone falls within one base.

The sample comprised PBMCs. The clonotype was recovered from a woman aged 30 to 39 in good health and CMV-seronegative. The chain links TRBV4-3 with TRBJ2-7; the D gene is perhaps TRBD2, from 5 matching bases. The DNA is TGCGCCAGCAGCCAAGAAGCCGGTAGAGGGGAGCAGTACTTC. This sequence encodes CASSQEAGRGEQYF.